These 21 T cell receptor beta chains were sequenced from one sample in a study of T cells after yellow fever vaccination. TCRdb reanalysed the 5' RACE reads using MiXCR and keeps one entry per CDR3 protein. The table records a few hundred thousand distinct CDR3 sequences, 6.7% of them present only once. The sequencing used CD4+ T cells sorted from PBMCs, collected on the day of the yellow fever booster vaccination. The receptor source for this set is a man aged 25-40 years who received the YFV17D yellow fever vaccine.

This clonotype was detected a few times. The chain combines TRBV5-6 with TRBJ2-1, with D hard to call. Trimming left V 1 base short and J 5 bases short, with 10 bases between. Germline V CDR1 and CDR2: SGHDT, YYEEEE. This CDR3 region has 14 residues. The CDR3 protein is CASSLRPDNNEQFF. The CDR3 DNA sequence: TGTGCCAGCAGCTTGCGGCCGGATAACAATGAGCAGTTCTTC.

This clonotype was seen ten or more times. The DNA of the CDR3 is TGCGCCAGCAGCTTGGACAGTCCGGCGAATCAGCCCCAGCATTTT. Encoded protein: CASSLDSPANQPQHF. The gene calls are TRBV5-1 and TRBJ1-5; D is ambiguous. CDR1 SGHRS and CDR2 YFSETQ come from the germline V gene. Deletions cut 0 bases from V and 4 bases from J, with 11 bases between. The CDR3 totals 15 residues. Looking up the rest from reference TRBV5-1 and TRBJ1-5 gives the full variable domain: KAGVTQTPRYLIKTRGQQVTLSCSPISGHRSVSWYQQTPGQGLQFLFEYFSETQRNKGNFPGRFSGRQFSNSRSEMNVSTLELGDSALYLCASSLDSPANQPQHFGDGTRLSIL.

At least ten counts were recorded for this clonotype. This chain connects TRBV6-5 to TRBJ2-5; unclear D gene. This CDR3 spans 14 amino acids. Germline CDR1 reads MNHEY; CDR2 reads SVGAGI. V was shortened by 4 bases and J by 0 bases, with 9 bases between the two germline ends. DNA for the CDR3: TGTGCCAGCAGTTCTGGGCGGTACCAAGAGACCCAGTACTTC. This codes for CASSSGRYQETQYF.

This clonotype showed up many times. CDR3 nucleotide sequence: TGTGCCACTGGACAGGATATGGGCTACACCTTC. Translation: CATGQDMGYTF. The chain recombines TRBV6-5 with TRBJ1-2, with TRBD1 matching over 7 bases. This CDR3 spans 11 amino acids. Germline V gene sequence: CDR1 MNHEY, CDR2 SVGAGI. V trimming: 10 bases; J trimming: 8 bases; junction bases outside the gene matches: 7.

This clonotype was observed a handful of times. The rearrangement uses TRBV6-1 and TRBJ2-5; 13 positions agree with TRBD2. Germline-derived CDR1 and CDR2 are MNHNS and SASEGT. This CDR3 spans 15 amino acids. Unmatched junction bases numbered 5, after V lost 5 bases and J lost 5 bases. CDR3 sequence: CASSRLAGGFETQYF. The CDR3, as DNA: TGTGCCAGCAGTAGACTAGCGGGAGGATTTGAGACCCAGTACTTC.

In this sample, this clonotype turned up many times. The rearrangement links TRBV5-1 to TRBJ2-7, with 8 positions matching TRBD2. CDR1 and CDR2 (germline): SGHRS, YFSETQ. With 4 bases clipped from V and 0 bases from J, the junction kept 6 bases outside the gene matches. The CDR3 is made up of 15 amino acids. The CDR3 DNA is TGCGCCAGCAGCCCCTTAGCGGGATCCTCCTACGAGCAGTACTTC. It translates to CASSPLAGSSYEQYF.

The chain is built from TRBV6-1 and TRBJ2-3; maybe TRBD2 (5 bases). The CDR3 extends over 14 amino acids. Germline CDR1 MNHNS, CDR2 SASEGT. Trimming removed 6 bases from V and 0 bases from J, with 10 bases in between. The CDR3 spells CASRVGGSTDTQYF. The DNA of the CDR3 is TGTGCCAGCAGGGTGGGCGGGAGCACAGATACGCAGTATTTT.

This clonotype was counted only a few times. The junction and the germline gene differ at one end; a read error may be behind it. The chain employs TRBV6-5 and TRBJ2-5, with no clear D. CDR1 is MNHEY, CDR2 SVGAGI, per germline. There are 8 residues in the CDR3. CDR3 sequence reads: CATRTLDF. DNA for the CDR3: TGTGCCACCAGGACGTTGGACTTC.

The chain combines TRBV19 with TRBJ2-1, with 9 bases lining up with TRBD2. V trimming: 3 bases; J trimming: 4 bases; junction bases outside the gene matches: 7. Germline loops: CDR1 LNHDA, CDR2 SQIVND (reference sequence). The CDR3 covers 16 residues. The CDR3 protein is CASSILTSGIYNEQFF. CDR3 nucleotide sequence: TGTGCCAGTAGTATCTTGACTAGCGGCATATACAATGAGCAGTTCTTC.

This clonotype was recorded a few times. This chain links TRBV4-3 with TRBJ1-1, with D tentatively TRBD1 (5 bases). The CDR3 runs to 15 residues. Germline lookup yields CDR1 LGHNA and CDR2 YSLEER. The ends were cut back, 2 bases at V and 6 bases at J, with 16 bases in the middle. The chain's CDR3 is CASSQKLSGLSEAFF. CDR3 coding DNA: TGCGCCAGCAGCCAAAAATTATCGGGACTTTCTGAAGCTTTCTTT.

The V and J genes are TRBV28 and TRBJ2-2; D perhaps matches TRBD2 (8 bases). The CDR3 runs 15 residues. The ends were cut back, 6 bases at V and 6 bases at J, with 17 bases in the middle. Looked up from germline, CDR1 is MDHEN and CDR2 is SYDVKM. The CDR3, as DNA: TGTGCCAGCAGGATGAGCGGGGGACAGTCCGGGGAGCTGTTTTTT. Residues: CASRMSGGQSGELFF.

At least ten counts were recorded for this clonotype. The chain is built from TRBV20-1 and TRBJ2-1; the D gene could be TRBD1 or TRBD2 (6 bases each). The CDR3 runs 18 residues. Germline assignment: CDR1 DFQATT and CDR2 SNEGSKA (reference sequence). V shed 2 bases and J shed 0 bases, with 20 bases lying between them. The CDR3 region is CSARPDMGAGSSYNEQFF. The CDR3 region has the DNA TGCAGTGCTAGACCTGATATGGGGGCCGGGAGCTCCTACAATGAGCAGTTCTTC.

This clonotype was detected ten times or more. J is TRBJ2-1 and V is TRBV4-3; 7 bases fit TRBD2. From germline, CDR1 is LGHNA and CDR2 YSLEER. V shed 5 bases, J shed 3 bases, and the junction held 7 bases outside the gene matches. This CDR3 has 15 amino acids. The CDR3 is CASSMWLAVYNEQFF. The CDR3 DNA sequence: TGCGCCAGCAGCATGTGGCTAGCGGTCTACAATGAGCAGTTCTTC.

Many counts were recorded for this clonotype. The chain carries TRBV7-8 and TRBJ2-2, with no clear D. The germline CDR1 and CDR2 sequences are SGHVS and FQNEAQ. Trimming cost V 1 base and J 6 bases, with 6 bases left between them. This CDR3 comprises 13 residues. Here the CDR3 reads CASSLEAAGELFF. The DNA for the CDR3 is TGTGCCAGCAGCTTAGAGGCAGCCGGGGAGCTGTTTTTT.

This clonotype has only a few counts. The CDR3 DNA is TGTGCCAGCAGCGGGGCTAGCGGGAGCAGGAGCTCCTACAATGAGCAGTTCTTC. As protein: CASSGASGSRSSYNEQFF. The chain recombines TRBV11-1 with TRBJ2-1, with 10 positions matching TRBD2. Trimming removed 5 bases from V and 0 bases from J; junction bases left unmatched: 10. This CDR3 region has 18 residues. The germline gives CDR1 SGHAT, CDR2 FQDESV (reference sequence).

This rearrangement joins TRBV18 to TRBJ2-7; 12 bases are shared with TRBD2. V shed 0 bases and J 7 bases; nucleotides not matched to a gene: 4. Germline V gene lookup returns CDR1 KGHSH and CDR2 LQKENI. The CDR3 is 15 amino acids. CDR3 in DNA: TGTGCCAGCTCACCACCAGGGCTAGCGGGAGGGGAGCAGTACTTC. Its translation: CASSPPGLAGGEQYF.

The V gene is TRBV27, the J gene TRBJ2-1; the match to TRBD2 covers 8 bases. The ends lost 8 bases at V and 4 bases at J; junction bases unmatched: 7. Germline values: CDR1 MNHEY, CDR2 SMNVEV (reference sequence). This CDR3 region has 14 residues. The CDR3 region is CASAWTSLYNEQFF. The CDR3 bases are TGTGCCAGCGCCTGGACTAGCTTATACAATGAGCAGTTCTTC.

This sequence joins TRBV15 and TRBJ2-5, with 10 bases fitting TRBD1. With V trimmed by 6 bases and J by 5 bases, 6 bases remained unmatched. Germline assignment: CDR1 LNHNV and CDR2 YYDKDF (reference sequence). The CDR3 is 14 amino acids. CDR3 region: CATRATGGFETQYF. The CDR3 DNA sequence: TGTGCCACCAGGGCGACAGGGGGCTTTGAGACCCAGTACTTC. The full variable domain, rest sourced from reference TRBV15 and TRBJ2-5, is DAMVIQNPRYQVTQFGKPVTLSCSQTLNHNVMYWYQQKSSQAPKLLFHYYDKDFNNEADTPDNFQSRRPNTSFCFLDIRSPGLGDTAMYLCATRATGGFETQYFGPGTRLLVL.

This clonotype was seen many times. The CDR3 DNA reads as TGTGCCAGCATCCCGACAGAGTCCACCGGGGAGCTGTTTTTT. It codes for CASIPTESTGELFF. V is TRBV7-9 and J is TRBJ2-2; tentative D call: TRBD1 (5 bases). CDR3 length: 14 residues. Deletions cut 7 bases from V and 4 bases from J, with 13 bases between. Germline V gene sequence: CDR1 SEHNR, CDR2 FQNEAQ (reference sequence).

This clonotype was seen many times. The V gene is TRBV20-1, the J gene TRBJ2-5; 7 bases fit TRBD1. Germline V gene data show CDR1 as DFQATT and CDR2 as SNEGSKA (reference sequence). Unmatched junction bases numbered 7, after V lost 5 bases and J lost 4 bases. The CDR3 contains 13 residues. CDR3 in DNA: TGCAGTGCTGAAGACAGGGCCCTAGAGACCCAGTACTTC. This sequence encodes CSAEDRALETQYF.

This clonotype occurred many times. The chain couples TRBV7-3 to TRBJ2-3, with D perhaps being TRBD1 or TRBD2 (5 bases each). Trimming removed 2 bases from V and 0 bases from J, with 18 bases in between. Per the germline V gene, CDR1 is SGHTA and CDR2 is FQGTGA. The CDR3 is 18 amino acids. CDR3 bases: TGTGCCAGCAGCTTACCCGTCAGACAGCGGTATAGCACAGATACGCAGTATTTT. It is translated as CASSLPVRQRYSTDTQYF.